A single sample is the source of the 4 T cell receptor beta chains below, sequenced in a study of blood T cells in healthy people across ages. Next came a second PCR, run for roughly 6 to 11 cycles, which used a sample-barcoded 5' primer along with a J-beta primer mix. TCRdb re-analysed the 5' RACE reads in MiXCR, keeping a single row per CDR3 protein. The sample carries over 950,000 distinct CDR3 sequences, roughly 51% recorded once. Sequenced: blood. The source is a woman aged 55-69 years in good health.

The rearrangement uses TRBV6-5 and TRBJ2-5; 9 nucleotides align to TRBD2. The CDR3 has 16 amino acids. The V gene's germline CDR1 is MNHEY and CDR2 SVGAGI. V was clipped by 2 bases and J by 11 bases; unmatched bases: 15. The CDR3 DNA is TGTGCCAGCAGTTACGCCCTAGCGGGAAGACTCAATGAGCAGTACTTC. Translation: CASSYALAGRLNEQYF.

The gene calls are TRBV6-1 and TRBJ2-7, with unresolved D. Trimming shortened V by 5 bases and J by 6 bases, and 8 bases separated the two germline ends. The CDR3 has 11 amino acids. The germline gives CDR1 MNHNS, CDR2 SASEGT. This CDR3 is CASSTDVEQYF. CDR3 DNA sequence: TGTGCCAGCAGTACAGACGTCGAGCAGTACTTC.

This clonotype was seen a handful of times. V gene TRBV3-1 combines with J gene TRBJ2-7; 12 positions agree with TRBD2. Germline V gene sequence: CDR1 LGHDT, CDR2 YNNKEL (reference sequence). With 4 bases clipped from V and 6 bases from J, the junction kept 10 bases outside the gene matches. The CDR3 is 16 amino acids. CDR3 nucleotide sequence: TGTGCCAGCAGCCGGGAAATGACTAGCGGGAGAGTCGAGCAGTACTTC. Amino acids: CASSREMTSGRVEQYF.

The chain's CDR3 is CASSVGQGFETQYF. The CDR3 DNA reads TGTGCCAGCAGCGTAGGACAGGGGTTTGAGACCCAGTACTTC. The chain employs TRBV7-7 and TRBJ2-4; TRBD1 agrees at 9 bases. The J call is uncertain, as TRBJ2-5 better fits the DNA end. Germline-derived CDR1 and CDR2 are SSHAT and FNYEAQ (reference sequence). This CDR3 spans 14 amino acids.